This T cell receptor (beta chain) was sequenced in a study of shared clonotypes between healthy human individuals. The V gene lost 6 bases and the J gene lost 0 bases, with 13 bases spanning the gap. The germline CDR1 and CDR2 sequences are SGHTA and FQGNSA. The CDR3 has 15 amino acids. From CD4+ cells came CD45RA+ naive and CD45RA-negative memory subsets. The method was immunoSEQ multiplex PCR; TCRdb's version includes in-frame clones alone and lacks a portion of them. The repertoire has 2,100,000 or so clones, roughly 95% of them found once; the top ten carry about 0.13%. The TCR sequence derives from a man between 18 and 29 years old in good health. The V gene is TRBV7-2, the J gene TRBJ2-3, with D possibly TRBD2 on 5 matching bases. Sample: naive CD4+ T cells sorted from blood. Indicated subset: CD45RA+ positively selected. CDR3 DNA sequence: TGTGCCAGCAGTCCTAGACTAAAAAGCACAGATACGCAGTATTTT. Protein: CASSPRLKSTDTQYF. Looking up the rest from reference TRBV7-2 and TRBJ2-3 gives the full variable domain: GAGVSQSPSNKVTEKGKDVELRCDPISGHTALYWYRQSLGQGLEFLIYFQGNSAPDKSGLPSDRFSAERTGGSVSTLTIQRTQQEDSAVYLCASSPRLKSTDTQYFGPGTRLTVL.